These 10 T cell receptor beta chains were all obtained from the same sample, sequenced in a study of T-cell memory formation after mild COVID-19. TCRdb passed the 5' RACE reads through MiXCR, listing each CDR3 protein once. Seen here are more than 450,000 distinct CDR3 sequences, roughly 18% observed once, and the top ten hold around 12%. The sequenced material came from PBMCs or a T cell subset sorted from them (not recorded which). These receptors all stem from an adult woman who had mild COVID-19 (a few samples of this study predate the infection). Cell type and time point are not known.

This clonotype was seen more than once but under ten times. This chain uses TRBV5-6 with TRBJ1-1, with D perhaps TRBD1 (5 bases). Trimming shortened V by 2 bases and J by 5 bases, and 13 bases separated the two germline ends. This CDR3 spans 14 amino acids. From germline, CDR1 is SGHDT and CDR2 YYEEEE. The CDR3 spells CASSFSAGQTEAFF. DNA of the CDR3: TGTGCCAGCAGCTTCTCGGCAGGGCAGACTGAAGCTTTCTTT.

The chain couples TRBV7-2 to TRBJ2-5; TRBD2 matches at 8 bases. The V segment lost 4 bases and the J segment 6 bases; nucleotides outside the gene matches: 16. CDR1 and CDR2 from the germline V gene are SGHTA and FQGNSA. The CDR3 is 17 amino acids. CDR3 region: CASSSRIKAGVAKTQYF. The DNA of the CDR3 is TGTGCCAGCAGCTCTCGGATTAAAGCGGGGGTAGCTAAGACCCAGTACTTC.

The chain uses TRBV5-6 and TRBJ1-1; 9 bases align to TRBD1. V shed 2 bases and J 6 bases; nucleotides not matched to a gene: 8. The length of the CDR3 is 15 residues. From germline, CDR1 is SGHDT and CDR2 YYEEEE. The CDR3 spells CASSLTGQGIPEAFF. The CDR3 nucleotides read TGTGCCAGCAGCTTAACGGGACAGGGTATACCTGAAGCTTTCTTT.

V is TRBV7-8 and J is TRBJ2-3; D gene unclear. This CDR3 contains 17 residues. Trimming took off 2 bases at V and 2 bases at J, with 17 bases between the two ends. Germline V CDR1 and CDR2: SGHVS, FQNEAQ. CDR3 sequence reads: CASSLIGKTTLTDTQYF. The CDR3 DNA reads TGTGCCAGCAGCTTAATAGGGAAGACCACCCTCACAGATACGCAGTATTTT.

This clonotype was counted only a few times. The rearrangement joins TRBV29-1 to TRBJ1-2, with D possibly matching TRBD1 (6 bases). The CDR3 runs 15 residues. V lost 5 bases and J 6 bases, leaving 22 bases between the germline ends. Germline CDR1 and CDR2: SQVTM and ANQGSEA. DNA for the CDR3: TGCAGCGTTCCCCGGTCGGGGGCAGGGATTAATGGCTACACCTTC. The encoded protein is CSVPRSGAGINGYTF.

This clonotype was detected once. This rearrangement joins TRBV5-5 to TRBJ2-7; a weak D match, TRBD1 (6 bases). The V end lost 1 base, the J end lost 2 bases, and 13 bases lay between the germline ends. The V gene's germline CDR1 is SGHKS and CDR2 YYEKEE (reference sequence). The CDR3 contains 15 residues. The CDR3 DNA reads TGTGCCAGCAGCTTGCGGGCAGGGGAAACCTACGAGCAGTACTTC. It encodes CASSLRAGETYEQYF.

The chain combines TRBV5-6 with TRBJ2-1, with 9 bases lining up with TRBD1. Germline trimming cut 7 bases from V and 6 bases from J; bases unmatched to any gene: 11. The CDR3 is made up of 15 amino acids. The germline V gene encodes CDR1 SGHDT and CDR2 YYEEEE. This chain's CDR3 is CASSRDRVNGNEQFF. Here the CDR3 DNA reads TGTGCCAGCTCCCGGGACAGGGTTAACGGCAATGAGCAGTTCTTC.

The V gene is TRBV7-6, the J gene TRBJ2-7, with 11 bases lining up with TRBD2. CDR1 is SGHVS and CDR2 is FNYEAQ in the germline V gene. V was clipped by 0 bases and J by 3 bases; unmatched bases: 10. This CDR3 is 18 amino acids long. CDR3 bases: TGTGCCAGCAGCTTAGCCCCCCACGGGACTAGCGGACACTACGAGCAGTACTTC. Translated, it gives CASSLAPHGTSGHYEQYF.

This clonotype was counted at least ten times. This chain links TRBV24-1 with TRBJ2-1; unclear D gene. Trimming removed 3 bases from V and 6 bases from J, with 11 bases in between. CDR3 length: 14 residues. Germline V gene lookup returns CDR1 KGHDR and CDR2 SFDVKD. The CDR3 sequence is CATSDRTALNEQFF. CDR3 DNA: TGTGCCACCAGTGATCGAACAGCGCTCAATGAGCAGTTCTTC.

This clonotype was counted a few times. The chain links TRBV5-4 to TRBJ2-7, with D perhaps TRBD2 (5 bases). V lost 2 bases to trimming and J lost 6 bases, with 9 bases between them. The CDR3 is made up of 12 amino acids. The germline V gene encodes CDR1 SGHNT and CDR2 YYREEE (reference sequence). The CDR3 coding sequence is TGTGCCAGCAGCTTCGGGGAAGGCGAGCAGTACTTC. It translates to CASSFGEGEQYF.